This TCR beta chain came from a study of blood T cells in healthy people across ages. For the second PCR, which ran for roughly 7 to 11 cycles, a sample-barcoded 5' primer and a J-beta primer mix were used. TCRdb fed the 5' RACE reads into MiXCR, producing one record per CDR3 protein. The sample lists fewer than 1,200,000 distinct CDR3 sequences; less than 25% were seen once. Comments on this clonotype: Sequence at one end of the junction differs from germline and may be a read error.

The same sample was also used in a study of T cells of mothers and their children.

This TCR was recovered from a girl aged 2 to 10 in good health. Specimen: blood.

The CDR3 loop is CANSPSGLGNNEQFF. The CDR3 DNA sequence: TGTGCCAACAGTCCAAGCGGCCTCGGAAACAATGAGCAGTTCTTC. The rearrangement links TRBV2 to TRBJ2-1, with TRBD2 as a possible D gene (5 bases). Germline V gene data show CDR1 as SNHLY and CDR2 as FYNNEI. This CDR3 has 15 amino acids.